A single sample is the source of the 16 T cell receptor beta chains below, sequenced in a study of T cell repertoires in cytomegalovirus infection. TCRdb fed the reads into MiXCR, producing one record per CDR3 protein. The data hold about 740,000 distinct CDR3 sequences, with approximately 40% observed a single time. The sample taken for sequencing was PBMCs. The receptors were gathered from a human donor in good health (CMV status not recorded). Some clones in this sample may be carry-over from other donors' samples.

In this sample, this clonotype turned up a few times. This chain joins TRBV12-3 or TRBV12-4 and TRBJ2-1; no clear D. The CDR3 consists of 13 residues. V gave up 6 bases and J gave up 5 bases, with 11 bases separating them. In DNA, the CDR3 is TGTGCCAGCAGAGGTGACAAGGACAATGAGCAGTTCTTC. As protein: CASRGDKDNEQFF.

The rearrangement joins TRBV4-1 to TRBJ1-2, with 9 bases identical to TRBD1. Germline CDR1 and CDR2: MGHRA and YSYEKL. The junction had 4 bases not matched to a gene; V was cut back by 0 bases and J by 5 bases. This CDR3 contains 15 residues. The CDR3 DNA sequence: TGCGCCAGCAGCCAAGATTGGGACAGGGAATATGGCTACACCTTC. Protein sequence: CASSQDWDREYGYTF.

The chain couples TRBV12-3 or TRBV12-4 to TRBJ1-1; D is undetermined. V dropped 3 bases and J dropped 10 bases, with 12 bases sitting between them. The CDR3 consists of 12 residues. The CDR3 protein is CASSLGPAVAFF. Here the CDR3 DNA reads TGTGCCAGCAGTTTGGGCCCAGCGGTAGCTTTCTTT.

This clonotype was counted at least ten times. This chain links TRBV7-6 with TRBJ2-2, with 8 bases lining up with TRBD2. The CDR3 loop spans 16 amino acids. V trimming: 2 bases; J trimming: 5 bases; junction bases outside the gene matches: 7. Germline V gives CDR1 SGHVS, CDR2 FNYEAQ. CDR3 loop: CASSLIASGFTGELFF. DNA of the CDR3: TGTGCCAGCAGCTTAATAGCTAGCGGGTTTACCGGGGAGCTGTTTTTT.

The gene calls are TRBV2 and TRBJ2-3, with 7 bases aligning to TRBD2. The CDR3 extends over 14 amino acids. Looked up from germline, CDR1 is SNHLY and CDR2 is FYNNEI. Germline trimming cut 1 base from V and 8 bases from J; bases unmatched to any gene: 6. The DNA for the CDR3 is TGTGCCAGCAGTGAAGTGACTAGCCGGGGTACGCAGTATTTT. Protein sequence: CASSEVTSRGTQYF. Based on the CDR3 plus reference TRBV2 and TRBJ2-3, the full variable domain is EPEVTQTPSHQVTQMGQEVILRCVPISNHLYFYWYRQILGQKVEFLVSFYNNEISEKSEIFDDQFSVERPDGSNFTLKIRSTKLEDSAMYFCASSEVTSRGTQYFGPGTRLTVL.

In the case of this clonotype: This CDR3 is missing its conserved last phenylalanine or tryptophan, likely due to a read error. The V gene is TRBV7-8, the J gene TRBJ2-1, with D perhaps TRBD1 (6 bases). Germline V gene lookup returns CDR1 SGHVS and CDR2 FQNEAQ. The CDR3 is 15 residues long. The CDR3 DNA reads as TGTGCCAGCAGCGTCGCCAGGGGTCCCTACAAGGAGCAGTTCTGC. Protein sequence: CASSVARGPYKEQFC.

The V gene is TRBV6-5, the J gene TRBJ1-2; 8 nucleotides match TRBD1. The V gene end was trimmed by 4 bases and the J gene end by 6 bases; junction bases not matched to a gene: 10. Germline V gene data show CDR1 as MNHEY and CDR2 as SVGAGI. The CDR3 length is 15 residues. The CDR3 bases are TGTGCCAGCAGTTCGCGGGACAGGAGGACCCATGGCTACACCTTC. It encodes CASSSRDRRTHGYTF.

This clonotype was seen many times. The chain joins TRBV28 to TRBJ1-1; D remains unclear. CDR3 length equals 16 residues. The ends were cut back, 2 bases at V and 4 bases at J, with 17 bases in the middle. Germline CDR1 reads MDHEN; CDR2 reads SYDVKM. As DNA, the CDR3 is TGTGCCAGCAGTTTACTTTTCTTAGGGCGAACCACTGAAGCTTTCTTT. It encodes CASSLLFLGRTTEAFF.

This clonotype was detected many times. The chain carries TRBV6-1 and TRBJ1-5, with D tentatively TRBD1 (5 bases). The V end was cut by 3 bases, the J end by 7 bases, with 7 bases between. CDR1 and CDR2 from the germline V gene are MNHNS and SASEGT. The CDR3 consists of 12 residues. CDR3 nucleotide sequence: TGTGCCAGCAGTGATCGGGGGCAGCCCCAGCATTTT. Protein: CASSDRGQPQHF.

This clonotype was counted a few times. The chain employs TRBV11-1 and TRBJ2-7; 7 nucleotides agree with TRBD1. The CDR3 covers 15 residues. With 7 bases clipped from V and 1 base from J, the junction kept 10 bases outside the gene matches. Germline V gene lookup returns CDR1 SGHAT and CDR2 FQDESV (reference sequence). CDR3 protein: CASTFGTAPSYEQYF. CDR3 in DNA: TGTGCCAGCACCTTCGGGACAGCCCCTTCCTACGAGCAGTACTTC.

This clonotype was counted between two and nine times. The chain combines TRBV27 with TRBJ2-1, with TRBD2 matching 9 bases. This CDR3 has 18 residues. The germline CDR1 and CDR2 sequences are MNHEY and SMNVEV (reference sequence). Unmatched junction bases numbered 11, after V lost 2 bases and J lost 3 bases. CDR3 in amino acids: CASSLDPPSGELYNEQFF. DNA of the CDR3: TGTGCCAGCAGTTTAGACCCCCCTAGCGGGGAACTCTACAATGAGCAGTTCTTC.

The J gene is TRBJ2-1, the V gene TRBV6-4; TRBD2 aligns across 11 bases. Germline assignment: CDR1 MRHNA and CDR2 SNTAGT. With V trimmed by 0 bases and J by 9 bases, 10 bases remained unmatched. The CDR3 extends over 17 amino acids. The CDR3 reads CASSDSRGLAGGSEQFF. CDR3 nucleotide sequence: TGTGCCAGCAGTGACTCGAGGGGGCTAGCGGGAGGTAGTGAGCAGTTCTTC.

This chain joins TRBV10-3 and TRBJ1-2; no reliable D call. Germline lookup yields CDR1 ENHRY and CDR2 SYGVKD. CDR3 length: 13 residues. V lost 4 bases, J lost 6 bases, and 12 bases lay in between. CDR3 region: CAISASTDDGYTF. The DNA of the CDR3 is TGTGCCATCAGTGCGTCCACTGACGATGGCTACACCTTC.

This rearrangement joins TRBV30 to TRBJ2-3; D is unresolved. Per germline, CDR1 GTSNPN and CDR2 SVGIG (reference sequence). The CDR3 is 13 amino acids. The V gene lost 2 bases and the J gene lost 3 bases, with 9 bases spanning the gap. This CDR3 is CAWSITLTDTQYF. In DNA form, the CDR3 reads TGTGCCTGGAGTATTACCCTAACAGATACGCAGTATTTT.

This clonotype was picked up a small number of times. CDR3 loop: CAWSPIANYGYTF. DNA for the CDR3: TGTGCCTGGAGTCCGATAGCTAACTATGGCTACACCTTC. The V and J genes are TRBV30 and TRBJ1-2; no firm D call. V was trimmed by 2 bases and J by 0 bases, leaving 7 bases between them. Germline V lookup: CDR1 GTSNPN, CDR2 SVGIG (reference sequence). The CDR3 contains 13 residues.

The chain employs TRBV4-1 and TRBJ1-2, with D perhaps matching TRBD1 (5 bases). V shed 1 base and J shed 4 bases, with 10 bases lying between them. The CDR3 extends over 14 amino acids. Germline V gives CDR1 MGHRA, CDR2 YSYEKL. The CDR3 sequence: CASSQGRGSYGYTF. The CDR3 DNA reads TGCGCCAGCAGCCAAGGTCGGGGGAGCTATGGCTACACCTTC.